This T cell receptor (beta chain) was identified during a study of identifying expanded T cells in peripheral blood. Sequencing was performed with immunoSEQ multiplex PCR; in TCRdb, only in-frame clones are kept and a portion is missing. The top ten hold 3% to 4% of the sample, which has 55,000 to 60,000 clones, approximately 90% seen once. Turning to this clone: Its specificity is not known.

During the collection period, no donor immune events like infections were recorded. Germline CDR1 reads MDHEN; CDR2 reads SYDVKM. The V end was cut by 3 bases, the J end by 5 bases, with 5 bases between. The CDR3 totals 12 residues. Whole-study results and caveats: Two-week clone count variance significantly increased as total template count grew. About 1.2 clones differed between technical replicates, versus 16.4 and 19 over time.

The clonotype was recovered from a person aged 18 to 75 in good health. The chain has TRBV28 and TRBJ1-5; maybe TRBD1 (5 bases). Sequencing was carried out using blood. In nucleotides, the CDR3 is TGTGCCAGCAGTTTGGGGCATCAGCCCCAGCATTTT. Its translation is CASSLGHQPQHF.